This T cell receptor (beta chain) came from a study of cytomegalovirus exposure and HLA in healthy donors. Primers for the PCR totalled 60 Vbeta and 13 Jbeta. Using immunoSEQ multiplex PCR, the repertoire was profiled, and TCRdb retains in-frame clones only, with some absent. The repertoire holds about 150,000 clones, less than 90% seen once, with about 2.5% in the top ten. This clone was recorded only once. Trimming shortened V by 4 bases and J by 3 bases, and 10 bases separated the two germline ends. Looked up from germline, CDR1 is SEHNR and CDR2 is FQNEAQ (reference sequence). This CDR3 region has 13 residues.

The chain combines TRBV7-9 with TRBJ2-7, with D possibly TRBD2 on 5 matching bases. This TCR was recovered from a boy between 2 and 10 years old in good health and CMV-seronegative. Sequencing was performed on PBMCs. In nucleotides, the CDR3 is TGTGCCAGCAGCTCCGGGAACTTCTACGAGCAGTACTTC. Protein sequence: CASSSGNFYEQYF.